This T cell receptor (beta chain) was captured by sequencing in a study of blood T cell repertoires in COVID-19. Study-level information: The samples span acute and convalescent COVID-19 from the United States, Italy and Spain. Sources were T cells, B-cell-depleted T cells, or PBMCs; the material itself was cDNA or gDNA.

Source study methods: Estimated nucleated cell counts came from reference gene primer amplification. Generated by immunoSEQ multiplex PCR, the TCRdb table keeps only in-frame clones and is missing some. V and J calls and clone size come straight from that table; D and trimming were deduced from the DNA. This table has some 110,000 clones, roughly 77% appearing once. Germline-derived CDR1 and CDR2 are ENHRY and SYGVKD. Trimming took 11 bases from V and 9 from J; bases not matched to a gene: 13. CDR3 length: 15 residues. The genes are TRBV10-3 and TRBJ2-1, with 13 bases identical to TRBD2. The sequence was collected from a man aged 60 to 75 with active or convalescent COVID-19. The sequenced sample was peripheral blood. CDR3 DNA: TGTGCCTCGAGACTAGCGGGAGGTGTGGAGTCTGAGCAGTTCTTC. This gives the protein CASRLAGGVESEQFF.